This TCR beta chain stems from a study of shared clonotypes between healthy human individuals. Study-level results: Among donors, clonotype sharing was expected to be affected by sequencing depth.

This was a deep-level run. Libraries were prepared by immunoSEQ multiplex PCR; TCRdb keeps only in-frame clonotypes and omits some of them. The data contain 500,000 to 700,000 clones, about 95% of them singletons. It was CD45RO-negative cells, positively selected for CCR7, that made up naive CD8 cells, with terminally differentiated effector memory CD45RA+ cells excluded. CDR1 and CDR2 from the germline V gene are WSHSY and SAAADI. V was pared by 2 bases and J by 3 bases, with 13 bases of the junction left unmatched. The CDR3 is made up of 18 amino acids. Note on this clone: Its antigen is unknown.

Sequenced: naive CD8+ T cells sorted from blood. The sequence came from a woman aged 25 to 39 in good health. This chain links TRBV10-2 with TRBJ2-5; 9 bases map to TRBD2. The CDR3 loop reads CASSEGLAGVRGEETQYF. The CDR3 DNA follows: TGCGCCAGCAGTGAGGGGTTAGCGGGAGTGAGAGGGGAAGAGACCCAGTACTTC.